Each of the 19 T cell receptor beta chains below was sequenced from the same sample in a study of Ad26.COV2.S vaccination and SARS-CoV-2 variants. Clones were sequenced by immunoSEQ multiplex PCR, and TCRdb holds only the in-frame ones, with some missing. There are roughly 380,000 clones in the sample; roughly 81% occur only once, and roughly 3.1% lies in the top ten. Treatment of the sample: around 19 received Ad26.COV2.S at low or high dose, single or two shots; roughly five received placebo; per-sample allocation not given. Samples came from day 63 after the first vaccine or placebo injection. Sample: peripheral blood, taken in a trial of Ad26.COV2.S vaccine versus placebo. The source of these receptors is a person between 18 and 60 years old who received the Ad26.COV2.S COVID-19 vaccine or a placebo.

The V and J genes are TRBV5-1 and TRBJ2-7; the match to TRBD2 covers 11 bases. Unmatched junction bases numbered 7, after V lost 0 bases and J lost 5 bases. Germline assignment: CDR1 SGHRS and CDR2 YFSETQ. The CDR3 is 16 residues long. The CDR3 sequence is CASSLGTSGPGDEQYF. DNA for the CDR3: TGCGCCAGCAGCTTGGGGACTAGCGGGCCCGGGGACGAGCAGTACTTC.

The chain couples TRBV18 to TRBJ2-7; D not resolved. The V end lost 6 bases, the J end lost 0 bases, and 18 bases lay between the germline ends. The CDR3 is made up of 16 amino acids. Germline CDR1 is KGHSH and CDR2 is LQKENI. Here the CDR3 reads CASSPLEAVSSYEQYF. The CDR3 bases are TGTGCCAGCTCGCCTCTCGAGGCAGTCAGCTCCTACGAGCAGTACTTC.

J is TRBJ1-4 and V is TRBV6-2 or TRBV6-3; D ambiguous. Germline V lookup: CDR1 MNHEY, CDR2 SVGEGT. V was pared by 0 bases and J by 0 bases, with 11 bases between. The CDR3 loop spans 17 amino acids. CDR3 DNA: TGTGCCAGCAGTTACTCGATAACGGGCCCAACTAATGAAAAACTGTTTTTT. Residues: CASSYSITGPTNEKLFF.

The rearrangement links TRBV19 to TRBJ2-5, with 8 bases identical to TRBD1. Germline V CDR1 and CDR2: LNHDA, SQIVND (reference sequence). This CDR3 has 15 amino acids. After removal of 2 bases from V and 4 bases from J, the junction contained 6 bases not matched to a gene. The CDR3 nucleotides are TGTGCCAGTAGTATAAATCAGGGGGCACGAGAGACCCAGTACTTC. Translating it yields CASSINQGARETQYF.

CDR3 loop: CATSAMAGTLEAFF. In nucleotides, the CDR3 is TGTGCCACCTCTGCAATGGCAGGCACGCTTGAAGCTTTCTTT. The rearrangement joins TRBV10-3 to TRBJ1-1, with D uncertain. V shed 10 bases and J shed 7 bases, with 22 bases lying between them. The germline V gene encodes CDR1 ENHRY and CDR2 SYGVKD. This CDR3 has 14 residues.

This chain connects TRBV7-6 to TRBJ1-5; a possible D gene is TRBD1 (5 bases). The germline gives CDR1 SGHVS, CDR2 FNYEAQ. The CDR3 has 14 residues. Trimming took 2 bases from V and 5 from J, leaving 10 bases between them. The CDR3 sequence is CASSLTSGDQPQHF. The DNA for the CDR3 is TGTGCCAGCAGCTTAACGTCGGGGGATCAGCCCCAGCATTTT.

The J gene is TRBJ2-5, the V gene TRBV2, with 9 bases matching TRBD1. The CDR3 length is 14 residues. After removal of 6 bases from V and 7 bases from J, the junction contained 9 bases not matched to a gene. The germline V gene has CDR1 SNHLY and CDR2 FYNNEI. The chain's CDR3 is CASRPGTGLGTQYF. Here the CDR3 DNA reads TGTGCCAGCAGGCCCGGGACAGGGCTCGGGACCCAGTACTTC.

The chain uses TRBV3-1 (or the pseudogene TRBV3-2) and TRBJ2-3; TRBD1 or TRBD2 may be the D gene (5 bases each). The germline CDR1 and CDR2 sequences are LGHDT and YNNKEL (reference sequence). V lost 3 bases and J lost 0, with 7 bases in between. This CDR3 comprises 14 residues. CDR3 nucleotide sequence: TGTGCCAGCAGCCACGGGGCTAGCACAGATACGCAGTATTTT. Amino acid sequence: CASSHGASTDTQYF.

The rearrangement uses TRBV11-3 and TRBJ1-1; a weak D match, TRBD1 (6 bases). This CDR3 is built from 14 residues. Germline CDR1 and CDR2: SGHNT and YENEEA. V was clipped by 5 bases and J by 5 bases, with 15 bases between them. The CDR3 nucleotides read TGTGCCAGCAGCAAAGGGGGGGGTGGAACTGAAGCTTTCTTT. Translating gives CASSKGGGGTEAFF.

This chain connects TRBV2 to TRBJ2-5, with 11 bases matching TRBD2. Per the germline V gene, CDR1 is SNHLY and CDR2 is FYNNEI. The length of the CDR3 is 16 residues. V lost 6 bases and J lost 5; bases outside the gene matches: 11. CDR3: CASRATSGSFSETQYF. CDR3 nucleotides: TGTGCCAGCAGGGCCACTAGCGGGAGTTTTTCGGAGACCCAGTACTTC.

The V call is TRBV9, the J call TRBJ2-1, with D possibly TRBD2 on 6 matching bases. In germline, CDR1 is SGDLS, CDR2 YYNGEE. Trimming removed 3 bases at V and 8 bases at J, with 18 bases between. CDR3 length equals 15 residues. The CDR3 DNA follows: TGTGCCAGCAGCGCGGAGGGGCTGCTGAGGGATGAGCAGTTCTTC. Translating it yields CASSAEGLLRDEQFF. The full variable domain, its missing parts supplied by reference TRBV9 and TRBJ2-1, is DSGVTQTPKHLITATGQRVTLRCSPRSGDLSVYWYQQSLDQGLQFLIQYYNGEERAKGNILERFSAQQFPDLHSELNLSSLELGDSALYFCASSAEGLLRDEQFFGPGTRLTVL.

This chain joins TRBV10-2 and TRBJ1-3, with D possibly TRBD1 on 6 matching bases. The CDR3 runs 19 residues. Germline loops: CDR1 WSHSY, CDR2 SAAADI. Trimming shortened V by 5 bases and J by 0 bases, and 23 bases separated the two germline ends. The CDR3 spells CASSPNLLRTAYSGNTIYF. The CDR3 nucleotides read TGCGCCAGCAGTCCGAACCTACTAAGGACAGCGTACTCTGGAAACACCATATATTTT.

The chain uses TRBV3-1 (or the pseudogene TRBV3-2) and TRBJ2-1, with D hard to call. Trimming removed 4 bases from V and 8 bases from J, with 12 bases in between. Germline V gene data show CDR1 as LGHDT and CDR2 as YNNKEL (reference sequence). The CDR3 length is 13 residues. CDR3 protein: CASSLTVWDEQFF. CDR3 nucleotides: TGTGCCAGCAGCCTTACAGTTTGGGATGAGCAGTTCTTC.

There are a few counts of this clone. The chain combines TRBV2 with TRBJ1-6, with a possible D match to TRBD1 (5 bases). With 6 bases removed from V and 0 bases from J, the gap between germline ends came to 12 bases. The CDR3 has 16 residues. Germline V gene data show CDR1 as SNHLY and CDR2 as FYNNEI. This chain's CDR3 is CASRGTGSSYNSPLHF. The CDR3 DNA reads TGTGCCAGCAGGGGGACGGGTAGCTCCTATAATTCACCCCTCCACTTT.

The rearrangement uses TRBV7-2 and TRBJ1-5, with D possibly being TRBD1 (5 bases). Trimming stripped 1 base from V and 7 bases from J, with 11 bases between. Germline assignment: CDR1 SGHTA and CDR2 FQGNSA. CDR3 size: 14 residues. The CDR3 DNA follows: TGTGCCAGCAGCTTAGAAAGGGACGGGCAGCCCCAGCATTTT. It codes for CASSLERDGQPQHF.

There are a few counts of this clone. The chain carries TRBV6-5 and TRBJ1-6; a weak D match, TRBD1 (5 bases). Trimming pared 0 bases from V and 5 bases from J, leaving 11 bases between. Per the germline V gene, CDR1 is MNHEY and CDR2 is SVGAGI. The CDR3 is 16 residues long. The CDR3 nucleotides read TGTGCCAGCAGTTACTCCTTAGGGACCAATAATTCACCCCTCCACTTT. Its translation is CASSYSLGTNNSPLHF.

The CDR3, as DNA: TGTGCCAGCAGCTTAGCGGGGGACAGGGAGGTCAATGAGCAGTTCTTC. This encodes CASSLAGDREVNEQFF. The genes are TRBV7-9 and TRBJ2-1, with 9 bases that match TRBD1. This CDR3 is built from 16 residues. The trim removed 0 bases at V and 6 bases at J, leaving 6 bases unmatched. Germline V gene lookup returns CDR1 SEHNR and CDR2 FQNEAQ (reference sequence).

This rearrangement joins TRBV24-1 to TRBJ1-6; 9 positions match TRBD1. CDR1 KGHDR and CDR2 SFDVKD come from the germline V gene. The CDR3 spans 14 residues. J was trimmed by 7 bases and V by 5 bases; bases with no gene match: 2. For the CDR3, the DNA is TGTGCCACCAGTGCAGGACAGGGGAATTCACCCCTCCACTTT. Translated, it gives CATSAGQGNSPLHF.

The chain has TRBV18 and TRBJ1-1; D uncertain. The CDR3 covers 17 residues. The V gene lost 0 bases and the J gene lost 1 base, with 15 bases spanning the gap. Looked up from germline, CDR1 is KGHSH and CDR2 is LQKENI. CDR3 in amino acids: CASSPPSLYGENTEAFF. In nucleotides, the CDR3 is TGTGCCAGCTCACCACCAAGCCTCTACGGAGAGAACACTGAAGCTTTCTTT.